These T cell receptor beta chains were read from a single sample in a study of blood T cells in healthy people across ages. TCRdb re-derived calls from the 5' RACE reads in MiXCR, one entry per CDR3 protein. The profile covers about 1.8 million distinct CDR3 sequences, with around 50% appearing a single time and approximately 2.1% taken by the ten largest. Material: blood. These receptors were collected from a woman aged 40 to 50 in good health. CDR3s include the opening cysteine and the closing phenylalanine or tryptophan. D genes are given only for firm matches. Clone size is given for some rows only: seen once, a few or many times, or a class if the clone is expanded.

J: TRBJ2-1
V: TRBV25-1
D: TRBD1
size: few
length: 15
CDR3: CASSRMGQGRDEQFF
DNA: TGTGCCAGCAGTCGAATGGGACAGGGGAGGGATGAGCAGTTCTTC

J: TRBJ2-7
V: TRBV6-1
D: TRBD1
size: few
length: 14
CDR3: CASRTGLDSYEQYF
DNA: TGTGCCAGCAGGACAGGGTTAGACTCCTACGAGCAGTACTTC

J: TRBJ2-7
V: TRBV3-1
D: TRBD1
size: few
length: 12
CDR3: CASSDRGEEQYF
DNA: TGTGCCAGTTCGGACAGGGGGGAAGAGCAGTACTTC

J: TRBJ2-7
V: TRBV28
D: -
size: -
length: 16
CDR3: CASSFRPGRLSHEQYF
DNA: TGTGCCAGCAGTTTCCGACCGGGACGATTATCCCACGAGCAGTACTTC

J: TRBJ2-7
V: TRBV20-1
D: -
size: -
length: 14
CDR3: CSARGAASSYEQYF
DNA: TGCAGTGCTAGGGGGGCAGCGAGCTCCTACGAGCAGTACTTC

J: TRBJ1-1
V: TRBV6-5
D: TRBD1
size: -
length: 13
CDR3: CASRRTGVTEAFF
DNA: TGTGCCAGCAGGAGAACAGGGGTGACTGAAGCTTTCTTT

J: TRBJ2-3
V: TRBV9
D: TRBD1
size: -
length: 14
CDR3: CASSATGAPDTQYF
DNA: TGTGCCAGCAGCGCGACAGGGGCTCCAGATACGCAGTATTTT

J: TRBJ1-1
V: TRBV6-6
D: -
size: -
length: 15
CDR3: CASSYSAGLNTEAFF
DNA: TGTGCCAGCAGTTACTCTGCAGGCCTGAACACTGAAGCTTTCTTT

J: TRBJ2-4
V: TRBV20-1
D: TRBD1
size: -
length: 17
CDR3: CSADHPGTAKAKSIQYF
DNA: TGCAGTGCTGATCACCCCGGGACAGCGAAAGCCAAAAGCATTCAGTACTTC

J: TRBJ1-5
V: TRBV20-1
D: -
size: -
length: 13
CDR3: CSATPLGNQPQHF
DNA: TGCAGTGCTACACCCCTGGGGAATCAGCCCCAGCATTTT

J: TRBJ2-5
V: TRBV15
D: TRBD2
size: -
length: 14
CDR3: CATSRGGELETQYF
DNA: TGTGCCACCAGCAGGGGGGGGGAGTTGGAGACCCAGTACTTC

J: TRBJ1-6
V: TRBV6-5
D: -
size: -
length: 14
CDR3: CASSAGPTNSPLHF
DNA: TGTGCCAGCAGTGCGGGACCGACTAATTCACCCCTCCACTTT

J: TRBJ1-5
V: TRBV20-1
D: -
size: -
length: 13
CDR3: CSASTGHNQPQHF
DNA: TGCAGTGCTAGTACCGGACACAATCAGCCCCAGCATTTT